This T cell receptor (beta chain) was found in a study of early T cells in non-severe SARS-CoV-2 infection. Study as a whole: Chains were not paired, and sequencing was done on bulk RNA from unsorted whole blood. Overall study findings and caveats: Comparison of clonotypes with VDJdb favored anti-spike CD8 responses while missing private and CD4 specificities.

This clonotype was found many times. No antigen is known for it. The TCR library protocol attached unique molecular identifiers to the individual cDNA molecules. TCRdb redid the calling of the 5' RACE reads with MiXCR, one entry per CDR3 protein. The repertoire has 35,000 to 50,000 distinct CDR3 sequences, around 6% of them found once; the top ten carry more than 3.5%. The length of the CDR3 is 14 residues. CDR1 is SGHDN and CDR2 is FVKESK in the germline V gene. The V and J ends lost 0 bases and 4 bases respectively, with 8 bases between them. This specimen was whole blood, taken at baseline. The sequence derives from an adult who was a healthcare worker with PCR-confirmed SARS-CoV-2 infection or an uninfected control (not recorded which). The rearrangement links TRBV14 to TRBJ2-3; TRBD2 might be the D (5 bases). Here the CDR3 DNA reads TGTGCCAGCAGCCAAGAGGAGGTCGCAGATACGCAGTATTTT. Translation gives CASSQEEVADTQYF.